This TCR beta chain was sequenced in a study of shared clonotypes between healthy human individuals. Study-level background: The study used three CD4 naive, three CD4 memory, two CD8 naive and one CD8 memory plate per donor.

The length of the CDR3 is 17 residues. Trimming removed 3 bases from V and 7 bases from J, with 22 bases in between. The germline V gene encodes CDR1 MNHNS and CDR2 SASEGT. Study observations and caveats: Clonotype sharing among donors was expected to depend on sequencing depth.

As regards this clone: Its antigen is not identified.

Here immunoSEQ multiplex PCR was the method, and the copy in TCRdb shows in-frame clones only, minus some. The sample lists some 2,000,000 clones, approximately 95% occurring once. This sequence originates from a young man in good health. The rearrangement joins TRBV6-1 to TRBJ2-1; D is tentatively TRBD1 or TRBD2 (5 bases each). The material sequenced was naive CD4+ T cells sorted from blood. Subset: CD45RA+ positively selected. The CDR3 DNA follows: TGTGCCAGCAGTGACCCATGGGACCTCCAAATCGGGAATGAGCAGTTCTTC. It yields the protein CASSDPWDLQIGNEQFF.